This TCR beta chain was identified in a study of cytomegalovirus exposure and HLA in healthy donors. Germline CDR1 reads SGHTA; CDR2 reads FQGTGA. CDR3 size: 13 residues. Between the trimmed V and J ends, which lost 2 bases and 5 bases, there was a span of 10 bases. The study's findings and limits: Specificity of a few CMV-associated chains for CMV antigens was verified in vitro. Cytomegalovirus association was listed for around 180 TCR beta chains.

On this clone: No antigen is known for it.

The donors were part of the validation cohort, which consisted of about 130 subjects and was separate from the first cohort of hundreds of subjects. Clones were read by immunoSEQ multiplex PCR, and TCRdb kept only the in-frame ones, dropping some. The data hold around 300,000 clones, with around 86% observed a single time. The chain links TRBV7-3 to TRBJ2-7; D gene unclear. The sample consisted of PBMCs. The receptor was isolated from a woman between 18 and 30 years old in good health and CMV-seronegative. The CDR3, as DNA: TGTGCCAGCAGCTTATTCCATCAGGACGAGCAGTACTTC. This sequence encodes CASSLFHQDEQYF.